This entry describes one T cell receptor (beta chain). What it binds is unknown. This specimen belongs to a study of response to subunit inactivated influenza vaccine. TCRdb reanalysed the RT-PCR reads using MiXCR and keeps one entry per CDR3 protein. Of approximately 500,000 distinct CDR3 sequences in the sample, around 15% are singletons; the top ten hold approximately 12%. Findings of the study overall: Authors proposed each seasonal influenza vaccination draws in few new T cells.

The CDR3 sequence is 14 residues long. Trimming stripped 3 bases from V and 5 bases from J, with 11 bases between. Germline CDR1 reads LNHNV; CDR2 reads YYDKDF (reference sequence). The chain uses TRBV15 and TRBJ1-5; tentative D call: TRBD1 (6 bases). The receptor's source is a man in his fifties who received an inactivated influenza vaccine. Specimen: PBMCs from blood, collected about 12 days after vaccination. This CDR3 is CATSRGGGYQPQHF. As DNA, the CDR3 is TGTGCCACCAGCAGGGGGGGGGGCTATCAGCCCCAGCATTTT.